This T cell receptor (beta chain) emerged from a study of beta chain features in type 1 diabetes. Study at large: There were about 110,000,000 sorted cells examined across all samples.

Findings of the study overall: Fewer junction insertions and more nucleotide deletions appeared in type 1 diabetes patients. TCRB CDR3s from Type 1 diabetes patients were moderately but significantly shorter in all four CD4+ subsets. A definitive answer on HLA type influencing TCRB rearrangement was not reached here.

As for this clone: Its antigen is unknown.

Sort purity for all populations was recorded as exceeding 98%. CDR3 length: 12 residues. Trimming took off 4 bases at V and 6 bases at J, with 9 bases between the two ends. Germline V gene lookup returns CDR1 MDHEN and CDR2 SYDVKM. The study reverse transcribed the entire isolated RNA, so it sequenced expressed TCRB transcripts. Some clones are missing from TCRdb's copy, which holds only in-frame ones; the method was immunoSEQ multiplex PCR. This table holds hundreds of thousands of clones, around an eighth found once. Sequenced input: naive CD4+ T cells from blood. V usage is TRBV28 and J usage is TRBJ1-2, with D perhaps TRBD1 (5 bases). The receptor was isolated from a man aged 18 to 35 with type 1 diabetes. CDR3 coding DNA: TGTGCCAGCAGTTCGCGGGGGAATGGCTACACCTTC. Translated, it gives CASSSRGNGYTF.